This entry lists 2 T cell receptor beta chains sequenced from one sample in a study of blood T cell repertoires in COVID-19. This table comes from immunoSEQ multiplex PCR, and its TCRdb copy is limited to in-frame clones, with some not included. The sample consists of about 260,000 clones, more than 75% of them appearing once. Sequencing input: peripheral blood. These receptors came from a woman aged 55-70 years with COVID-19, enrolled during active disease.

This chain joins TRBV5-4 and TRBJ1-5; the D gene is possibly TRBD1 (6 bases). V gave up 4 bases and J gave up 12 bases, with 14 bases separating them. CDR1 SGHNT and CDR2 YYREEE come from the germline V gene (reference sequence). The CDR3 length is 12 residues. CDR3 amino acids: CASSLDRGGQHF. The CDR3 bases are TGTGCCAGCAGCCTCGACAGAGGGGGCCAGCATTTT.

This sequence joins TRBV19 and TRBJ2-5, with TRBD2 identical over 12 bases. V gave up 3 bases and J gave up 5 bases; unmatched junction bases: 4. The CDR3 is 15 amino acids. Germline-derived CDR1 and CDR2 are LNHDA and SQIVND (reference sequence). The CDR3 DNA follows: TGTGCCAGTAGTATTGCGACTAGCGGGAGTGAGACCCAGTACTTC. This codes for CASSIATSGSETQYF.